This T cell receptor beta chain was sequenced during a study of human T cells and chemical hapten exposure. TCRdb reprocessed the RACE reads via MiXCR and lists one record per CDR3 protein. The sample has about 180,000 distinct CDR3 sequences; roughly 30% are singletons. Trimming pared 6 bases from V and 1 base from J, leaving 14 bases between. Germline V gene sequence: CDR1 MDHEN, CDR2 SYDVKM. The CDR3 totals 15 residues. Time point defined: pre-sensitization, week 0. Treatment of the sample: therapeutic diphenylcyclopropenone sensitization with weekly scalp DPC. This clonotype was sampled from a woman in her twenties or thirties with alopecia areata. Some clones in this sample may be carry-over from other donors' samples. The chain couples TRBV28 to TRBJ2-3, with D possibly TRBD2 on 6 matching bases. Sequenced material: whole blood, taken in connection with sensitization to the hapten diphenylcyclopropenone (DPC). CDR3 residues: CASSERWGGTDTQYF. DNA for the CDR3: TGTGCCAGCAGCGAAAGGTGGGGGGGCACAGATACGCAGTATTTT.